These T cell receptor beta chains were read from a single sample in a study of OX40 agonist ivuxolimab in advanced cancers. Clones were read by immunoSEQ multiplex PCR, and TCRdb kept only the in-frame ones, dropping some. The data hold roughly 58,000 clones, with over 60% observed a single time. The sample here was CD4+ or CD8+ T cells sorted from blood, taken in a trial of the OX40 agonist ivuxolimab. These TCRs come from an adult with an advanced solid tumor such as melanoma, head and neck, liver or kidney cancer. Each CDR3 is given with its conserved first and last residue. D genes are given only for firm matches. Clone size is given for some rows only: seen once, a few or many times, or a class if the clone is expanded.

TRBV18	-	-	TRBJ2-3	TGTGCCAGCTCACCACGGGGGGCCAGTAGCACAGATACGCAGTATTTT	CASSPRGASSTDTQYF
TRBV5-1	-	once	TRBJ2-1	TGCGCCAGCACCAGCGGCTATTATGAGCAGTTCTTC	CASTSGYYEQFF
TRBV11-3	-	-	TRBJ1-1	TGTGCCAGCAGCTTAGGGAACGGGGCGAACACTGAAGCTTTCTTT	CASSLGNGANTEAFF
TRBV27	TRBD2	-	TRBJ2-7	TGTGCCAGCAGACCAATAGCGGGCTACGAGCAGTACTTC	CASRPIAGYEQYF
TRBV5-1	TRBD2	once	TRBJ2-5	TGCGCCAGCAGCTTGGGGCGTAGCGGGAAACAAGAGACCCAGTACTTC	CASSLGRSGKQETQYF
TRBV4-2	-	-	TRBJ2-3	TGTGCCAGCAGCCTTCTCTCGGCGTACGATTCCACAGATACGCAGTATTTT	CASSLLSAYDSTDTQYF
TRBV7-9	-	-	TRBJ1-5	TGTGCCAGCAGCCCCACGGGGCCAGGGAGGCTCGCAGATCAGCCCCAGCATTTT	CASSPTGPGRLADQPQHF
TRBV5-4	-	-	TRBJ2-2	TGTGCCAGCAGCTTGAAGCGAACCGGGGAGCTGTTTTTT	CASSLKRTGELFF
TRBV4-2	TRBD2	-	TRBJ2-1	TGTGCCAGCAGCCAAGAGAGGGAGCGGGAGAATTATGAGCAGTTCTTC	CASSQERERENYEQFF
TRBV18	-	-	TRBJ2-2	TGTGCCACGGGGACGTACACCGGGGAGCTGTTTTTT	CATGTYTGELFF
TRBV29-1	-	-	TRBJ1-4	TGCAGCGTTGAAGAAGGGTTAGGTGAAAAACTGTTTTTT	CSVEEGLGEKLFF
TRBV5-1	-	-	TRBJ2-5	TGCGCCAGCAGCTTGGAAGGGGGGGCAGGAGAGACCCAGTACTTC	CASSLEGGAGETQYF
TRBV2	-	-	TRBJ1-4	TGTGCCAGCAGCCCGGGGCTGACTAATGAAAAACTGTTTTTT	CASSPGLTNEKLFF
TRBV11-2	-	once	TRBJ2-6	TGTGCCAGCAGCTCCCGCGGGTGGGGTGGGGCCAACGTCCTGACTTTC	CASSSRGWGGANVLTF
TRBV7-9	-	few	TRBJ1-4	TGTGCCAGCAGCTTAGGATCAGACGAAAAACTGTTTTTT	CASSLGSDEKLFF
TRBV11-2	-	-	TRBJ1-3	TGTGCCAGCAGCTTATCGGTGACCAAGGAAAACACCATATATTTT	CASSLSVTKENTIYF
TRBV5-4	-	-	TRBJ2-5	TGTGCCAGCAGCCCCCCAGGGTACCAAGAGACCCAGTACTTC	CASSPPGYQETQYF
TRBV9	TRBD2	-	TRBJ2-7	TGTGCCAGCAGCTTTCACACGGGGGGGCCCTACGAGCAGTACTTC	CASSFHTGGPYEQYF
TRBV28	TRBD1	-	TRBJ1-4	TGTGCCAGCAGGGGCCGACAGGGGACTAATGAAAAACTGTTTTTT	CASRGRQGTNEKLFF
TRBV6-1	-	-	TRBJ2-3	TGTGCCAGCAGTCCTCTCTTTGCAGATACGCAGTATTTT	CASSPLFADTQYF
TRBV15	TRBD2	-	TRBJ2-7	TGTGCCACCAGCAGAGTTCCGGGACTAGCGGGTCTTAGCTCCTACGAGCAGTACTTC	CATSRVPGLAGLSSYEQYF
TRBV4-3	TRBD2	once	TRBJ2-7	TGCGCCAGCAGCCCCTACGTCGGACTAGCGGGGGGATGGTCCTACGAGCAGTACTTC	CASSPYVGLAGGWSYEQYF
TRBV5-6	TRBD2	-	TRBJ2-1	TGTGCCAGCAGCGCGCGGACTAGCGGAACCCTCTCCTACAATGAGCAGTTCTTC	CASSARTSGTLSYNEQFF
TRBV7-2	-	-	TRBJ1-5	TGTGCCAGCAGCCTGACGAGGTTCCAGCCCCAGCATTTT	CASSLTRFQPQHF
TRBV27	TRBD1	-	TRBJ2-7	TGTGCCAGCAGTTTCAGAGCGCCAGGGGGCACACACGAGCAGTACTTC	CASSFRAPGGTHEQYF
TRBV18	-	-	TRBJ2-3	TGTGCCAGCTCACCACCGAGGGGCGCAGTCACAGATACGCAGTATTTT	CASSPPRGAVTDTQYF
TRBV9	TRBD1	-	TRBJ1-2	TGTGCCAGCAGCGTAGGGACAGGGGTTCATGGCTACACCTTC	CASSVGTGVHGYTF
TRBV18	TRBD1	-	TRBJ1-4	TGTGCCAGCTCACGGGACAGGGGAAATGAAAAACTGTTTTTT	CASSRDRGNEKLFF
TRBV2	TRBD2	-	TRBJ2-7	TGTGCCAGCAGTGAAGGGAGACTAGCGGGAGTGAACGAGCAGTACTTC	CASSEGRLAGVNEQYF
TRBV28	-	few	TRBJ1-2	TGTGGTGCAGAGGCTAACTATGGCTACACCTTC	CGAEANYGYTF
TRBV7-2	-	few	TRBJ1-1	TGTGCCAGCAGCCGACTATTGAACACTGAAGCTTTCTTT	CASSRLLNTEAFF
TRBV27	-	medium-sized	TRBJ1-1	TGTGCCAGCGGACTGTACTCTGAAGCTTTCTTT	CASGLYSEAFF
TRBV19	-	-	TRBJ2-5	TGTGCCAGTAGCACCGATCCACGGGGCCAGGAGACCCAGTACTTC	CASSTDPRGQETQYF
TRBV30	TRBD1	-	TRBJ2-5	TGTGCCTCAACAGGGGGCCCCGGAAGAGAGACCCAGTACTTC	CASTGGPGRETQYF
TRBV30	-	-	TRBJ1-1	TGTGCCTGGAGTGTACTGGCAGCCCTGAACACTGAAGCTTTCTTT	CAWSVLAALNTEAFF
TRBV7-2	TRBD2	-	TRBJ2-3	TGTGCCAGCAGCTTAGGCGGGGGGGCCGTGGATACGCAGTATTTT	CASSLGGGAVDTQYF
TRBV19	-	-	TRBJ2-5	TGTGCCAGTAGTATAGATGCGGGACCGGGTGGCCAAGAGACCCAGTACTTC	CASSIDAGPGGQETQYF